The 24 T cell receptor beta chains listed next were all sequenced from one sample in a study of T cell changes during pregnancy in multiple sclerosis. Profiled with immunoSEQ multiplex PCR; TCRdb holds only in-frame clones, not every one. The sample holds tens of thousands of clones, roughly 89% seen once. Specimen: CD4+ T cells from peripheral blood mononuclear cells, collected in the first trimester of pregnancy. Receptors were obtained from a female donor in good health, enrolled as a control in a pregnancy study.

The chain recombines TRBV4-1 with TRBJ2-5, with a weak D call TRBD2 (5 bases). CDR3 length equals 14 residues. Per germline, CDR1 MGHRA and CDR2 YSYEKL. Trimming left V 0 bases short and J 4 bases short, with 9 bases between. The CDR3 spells CASSQDRTGETQYF. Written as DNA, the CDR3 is TGCGCCAGCAGCCAAGACCGGACTGGAGAGACCCAGTACTTC.

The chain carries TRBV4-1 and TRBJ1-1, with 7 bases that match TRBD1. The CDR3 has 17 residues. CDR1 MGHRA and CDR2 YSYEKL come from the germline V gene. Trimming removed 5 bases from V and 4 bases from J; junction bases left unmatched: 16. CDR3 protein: CASSVYRGELLVTEAFF. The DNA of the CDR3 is TGCGCCAGCAGCGTATACAGGGGAGAGTTGCTAGTCACTGAAGCTTTCTTT.

The CDR3 DNA is TGTGCCAGCAGTCCCGGGACAGCGTTTGGCATTCAGTACTTC. Its protein is CASSPGTAFGIQYF. V usage is TRBV14 and J usage is TRBJ2-4; 7 bases fit TRBD1. The ends lost 6 bases at V and 9 bases at J; junction bases unmatched: 11. The CDR3 has 14 residues. From germline, CDR1 is SGHDN and CDR2 FVKESK.

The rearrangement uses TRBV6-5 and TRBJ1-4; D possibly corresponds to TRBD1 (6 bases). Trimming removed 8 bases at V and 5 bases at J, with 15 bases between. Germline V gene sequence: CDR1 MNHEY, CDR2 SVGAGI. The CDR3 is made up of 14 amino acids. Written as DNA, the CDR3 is TGTGCCAGCGGGAGGGACACAGCCAATGAAAAACTGTTTTTT. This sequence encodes CASGRDTANEKLFF.

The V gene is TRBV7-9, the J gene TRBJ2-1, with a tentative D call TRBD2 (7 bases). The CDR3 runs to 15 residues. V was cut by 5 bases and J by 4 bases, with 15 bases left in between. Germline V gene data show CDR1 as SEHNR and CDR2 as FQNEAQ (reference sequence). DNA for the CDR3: TGTGCCAGCAGCCCCGCGGGGGCGAAATACAATGAGCAGTTCTTC. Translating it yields CASSPAGAKYNEQFF.

As DNA, the CDR3 is TGTGCCAGCAGTTTAACAGGGGATGAAAAACTGTTTTTT. Translation: CASSLTGDEKLFF. The genes are TRBV6-6 and TRBJ1-4; 7 nucleotides line up with TRBD1. The CDR3 has 13 amino acids. V dropped 4 bases and J dropped 6; count of bases not matched to a gene: 2. Germline CDR1 is MNHNY and CDR2 is SVGAGI (reference sequence).

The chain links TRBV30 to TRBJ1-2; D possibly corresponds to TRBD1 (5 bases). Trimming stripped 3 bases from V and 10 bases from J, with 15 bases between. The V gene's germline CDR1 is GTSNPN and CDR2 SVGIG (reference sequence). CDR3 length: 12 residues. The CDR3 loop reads CAWSGGALVYTF. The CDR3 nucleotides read TGTGCCTGGAGCGGAGGGGCGCTCGTCTACACCTTC. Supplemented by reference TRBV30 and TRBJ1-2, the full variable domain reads SQTIHQWPATLVQPVGSPLSLECTVEGTSNPNLYWYRQAAGRGLQLLFYSVGIGQISSEVPQNLSASRPQDRQFILSSKKLLLSDSGFYLCAWSGGALVYTFGSGTRLTVV.

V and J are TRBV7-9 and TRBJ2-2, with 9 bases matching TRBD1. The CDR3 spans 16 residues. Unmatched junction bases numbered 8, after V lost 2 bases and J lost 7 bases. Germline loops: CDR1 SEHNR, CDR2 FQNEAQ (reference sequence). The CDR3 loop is CASSLWNRGHGGELFF. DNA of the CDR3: TGTGCCAGCAGCTTATGGAACAGGGGGCATGGCGGGGAGCTGTTTTTT.

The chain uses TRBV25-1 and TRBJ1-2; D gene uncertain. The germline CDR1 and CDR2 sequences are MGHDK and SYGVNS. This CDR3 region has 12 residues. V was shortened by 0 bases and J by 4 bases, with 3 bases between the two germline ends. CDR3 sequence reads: CASSEYGYGYTF. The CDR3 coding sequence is TGTGCCAGCAGTGAATACGGCTATGGCTACACCTTC.

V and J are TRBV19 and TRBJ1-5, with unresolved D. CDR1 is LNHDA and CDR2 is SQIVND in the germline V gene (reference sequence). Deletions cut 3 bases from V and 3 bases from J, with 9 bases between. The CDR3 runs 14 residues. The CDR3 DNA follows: TGTGCCAGTAGTATTAGCGGATTCAATCAGCCCCAGCATTTT. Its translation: CASSISGFNQPQHF. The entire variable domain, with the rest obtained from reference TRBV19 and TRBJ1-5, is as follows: DGGITQSPKYLFRKEGQNVTLSCEQNLNHDAMYWYRQDPGQGLRLIYYSQIVNDFQKGDIAEGYSVSREKKESFPLTVTSAQKNPTAFYLCASSISGFNQPQHFGDGTRLSIL.

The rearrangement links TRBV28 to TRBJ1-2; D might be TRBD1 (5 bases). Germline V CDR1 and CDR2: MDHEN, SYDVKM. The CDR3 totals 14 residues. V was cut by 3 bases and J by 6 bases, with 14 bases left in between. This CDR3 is CASSFFGALNGYTF. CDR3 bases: TGTGCCAGCAGTTTCTTTGGGGCGCTTAATGGCTACACCTTC.

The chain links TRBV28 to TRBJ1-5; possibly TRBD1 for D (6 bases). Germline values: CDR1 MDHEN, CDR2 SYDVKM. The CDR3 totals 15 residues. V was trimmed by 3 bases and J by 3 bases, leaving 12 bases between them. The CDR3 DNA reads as TGTGCCAGCAGTTTGGGTCAGGGGTCCAATCAGCCCCAGCATTTT. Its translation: CASSLGQGSNQPQHF.

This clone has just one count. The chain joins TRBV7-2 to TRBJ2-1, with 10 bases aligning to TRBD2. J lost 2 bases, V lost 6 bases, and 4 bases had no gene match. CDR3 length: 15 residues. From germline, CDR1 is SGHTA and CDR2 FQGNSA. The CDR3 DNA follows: TGTGCCAGCAGATTAAGCGGGGGGGCCTACAATGAGCAGTTCTTC. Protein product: CASRLSGGAYNEQFF. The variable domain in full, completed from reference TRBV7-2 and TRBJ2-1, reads GAGVSQSPSNKVTEKGKDVELRCDPISGHTALYWYRQSLGQGLEFLIYFQGNSAPDKSGLPSDRFSAERTGGSVSTLTIQRTQQEDSAVYLCASRLSGGAYNEQFFGPGTRLTVL.

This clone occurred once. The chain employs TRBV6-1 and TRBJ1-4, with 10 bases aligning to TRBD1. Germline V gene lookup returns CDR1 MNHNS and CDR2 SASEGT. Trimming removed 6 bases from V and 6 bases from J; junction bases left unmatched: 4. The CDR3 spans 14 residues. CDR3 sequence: CASRAGTGDEKLFF. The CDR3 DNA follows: TGTGCCAGCAGGGCCGGGACAGGGGATGAAAAACTGTTTTTT.

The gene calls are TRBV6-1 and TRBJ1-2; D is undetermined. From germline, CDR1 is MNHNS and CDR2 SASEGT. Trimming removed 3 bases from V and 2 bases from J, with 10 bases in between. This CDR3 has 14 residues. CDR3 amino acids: CASSDQRRNYGYTF. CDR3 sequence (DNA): TGTGCCAGCAGTGACCAGCGACGGAACTATGGCTACACCTTC.

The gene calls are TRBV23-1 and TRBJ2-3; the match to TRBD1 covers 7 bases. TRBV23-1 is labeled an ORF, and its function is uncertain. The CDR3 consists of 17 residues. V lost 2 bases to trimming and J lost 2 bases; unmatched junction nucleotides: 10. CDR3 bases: TGCGCCAGCAGTCAACGTCCGGACAGGCCGATCACAGATACGCAGTATTTT. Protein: CASSQRPDRPITDTQYF.

The CDR3 here is CASSVTGQGESPLHF. The CDR3 nucleotides read TGCGCCAGCAGCGTAACGGGACAGGGGGAATCACCCCTCCACTTT. The J gene is TRBJ1-6, the V gene TRBV5-1, with TRBD1 matching 11 bases. CDR1 is SGHRS, CDR2 YFSETQ, per germline. J was trimmed by 10 bases and V by 4 bases; bases with no gene match: 7. The CDR3 is 15 residues long.

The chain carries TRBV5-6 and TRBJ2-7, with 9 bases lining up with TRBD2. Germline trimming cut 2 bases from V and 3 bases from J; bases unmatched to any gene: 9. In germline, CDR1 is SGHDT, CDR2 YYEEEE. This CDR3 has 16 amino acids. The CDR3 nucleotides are TGTGCCAGCAGCTTTTATATGGTAGCGGGGGTCTACGAGCAGTACTTC. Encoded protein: CASSFYMVAGVYEQYF.

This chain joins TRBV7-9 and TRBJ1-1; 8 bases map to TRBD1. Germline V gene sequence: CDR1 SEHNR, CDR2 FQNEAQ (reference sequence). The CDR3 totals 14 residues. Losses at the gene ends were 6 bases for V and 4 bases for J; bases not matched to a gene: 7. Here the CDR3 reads CASRMTGESTEAFF. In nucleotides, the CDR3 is TGTGCCAGCAGGATGACAGGGGAGAGCACTGAAGCTTTCTTT.

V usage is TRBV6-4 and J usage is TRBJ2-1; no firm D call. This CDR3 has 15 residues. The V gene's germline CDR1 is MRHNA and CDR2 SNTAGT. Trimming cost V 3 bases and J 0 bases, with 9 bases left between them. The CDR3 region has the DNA TGTGCCAGCAGTGAGTTGTTGAGCTCCTACAATGAGCAGTTCTTC. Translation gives CASSELLSSYNEQFF.

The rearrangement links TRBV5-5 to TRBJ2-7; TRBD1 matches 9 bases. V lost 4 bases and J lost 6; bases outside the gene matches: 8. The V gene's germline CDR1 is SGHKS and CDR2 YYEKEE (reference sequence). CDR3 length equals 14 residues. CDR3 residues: CASSIGTGTGEQYF. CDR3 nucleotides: TGTGCCAGCAGCATCGGGACAGGGACTGGCGAGCAGTACTTC.

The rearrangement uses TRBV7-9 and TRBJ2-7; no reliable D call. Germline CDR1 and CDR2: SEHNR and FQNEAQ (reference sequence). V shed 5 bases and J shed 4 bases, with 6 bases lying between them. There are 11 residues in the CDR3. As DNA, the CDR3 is TGTGCCAGCAGCAACGAGTACGAGCAGTACTTC. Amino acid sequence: CASSNEYEQYF.

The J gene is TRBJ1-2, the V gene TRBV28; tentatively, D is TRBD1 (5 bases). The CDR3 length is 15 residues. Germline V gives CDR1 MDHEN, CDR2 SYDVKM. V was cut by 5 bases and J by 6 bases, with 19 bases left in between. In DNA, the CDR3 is TGTGCCAGCAGTCGTCCGGGACTGGGGACTAATGGCTACACCTTC. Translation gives CASSRPGLGTNGYTF.

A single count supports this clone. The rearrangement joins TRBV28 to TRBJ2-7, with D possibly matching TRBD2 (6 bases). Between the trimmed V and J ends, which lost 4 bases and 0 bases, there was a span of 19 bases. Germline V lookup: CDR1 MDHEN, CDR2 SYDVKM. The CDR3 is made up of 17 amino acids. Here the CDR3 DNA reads TGTGCCAGCAGTTCGGGAGCCGGGACTGTGAGCTCCTACGAGCAGTACTTC. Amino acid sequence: CASSSGAGTVSSYEQYF.